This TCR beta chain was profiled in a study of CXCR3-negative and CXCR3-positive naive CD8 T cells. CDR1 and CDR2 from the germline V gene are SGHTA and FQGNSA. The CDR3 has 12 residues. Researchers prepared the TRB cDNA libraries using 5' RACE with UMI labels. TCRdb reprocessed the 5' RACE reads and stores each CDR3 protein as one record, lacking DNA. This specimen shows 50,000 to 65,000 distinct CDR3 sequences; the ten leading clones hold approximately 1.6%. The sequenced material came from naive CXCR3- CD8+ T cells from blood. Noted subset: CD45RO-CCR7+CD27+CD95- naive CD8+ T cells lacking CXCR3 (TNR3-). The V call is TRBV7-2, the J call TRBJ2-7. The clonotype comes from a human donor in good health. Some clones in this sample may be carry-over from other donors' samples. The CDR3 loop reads CASSYLEAEQYF.